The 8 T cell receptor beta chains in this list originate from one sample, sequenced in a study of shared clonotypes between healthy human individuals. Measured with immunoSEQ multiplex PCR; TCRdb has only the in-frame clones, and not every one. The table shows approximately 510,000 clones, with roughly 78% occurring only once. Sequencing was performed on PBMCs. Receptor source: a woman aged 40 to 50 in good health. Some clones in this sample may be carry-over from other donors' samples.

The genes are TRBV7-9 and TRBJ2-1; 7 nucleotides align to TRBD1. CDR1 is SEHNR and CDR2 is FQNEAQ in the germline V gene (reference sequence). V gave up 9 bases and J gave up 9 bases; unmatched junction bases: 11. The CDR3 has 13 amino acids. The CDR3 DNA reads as TGTGCCAGACAGACAGGGTCGAGTGGTGAGCAGTTCTTC. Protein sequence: CARQTGSSGEQFF. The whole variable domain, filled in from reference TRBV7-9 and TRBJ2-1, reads DTGVSQNPRHKITKRGQNVTFRCDPISEHNRLYWYRQTLGQGPEFLTYFQNEAQLEKSRLLSDRFSAERPKGSFSTLEIQRTEQGDSAMYLCARQTGSSGEQFFGPGTRLTVL.

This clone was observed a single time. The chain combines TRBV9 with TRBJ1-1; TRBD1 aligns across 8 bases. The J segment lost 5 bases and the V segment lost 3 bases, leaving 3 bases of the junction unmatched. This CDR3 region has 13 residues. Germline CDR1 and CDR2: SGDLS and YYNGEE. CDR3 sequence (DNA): TGTGCCAGCAGCGCTACAGGGGGAACTGAAGCTTTCTTT. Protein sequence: CASSATGGTEAFF.

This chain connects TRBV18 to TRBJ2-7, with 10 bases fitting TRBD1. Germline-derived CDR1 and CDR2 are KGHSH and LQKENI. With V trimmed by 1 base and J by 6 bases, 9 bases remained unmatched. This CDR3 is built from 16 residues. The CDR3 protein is CASSPRQGAGGGEQYF. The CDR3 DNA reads TGTGCCAGCTCACCACGACAGGGGGCGGGCGGGGGCGAGCAGTACTTC.

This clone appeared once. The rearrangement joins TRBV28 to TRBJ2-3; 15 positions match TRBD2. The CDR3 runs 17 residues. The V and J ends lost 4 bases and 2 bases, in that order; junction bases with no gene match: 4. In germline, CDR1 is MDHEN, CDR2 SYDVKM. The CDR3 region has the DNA TGTGCCAGCAGTTGGGGACTAGCGGGAGGTGCCACAGATACGCAGTATTTT. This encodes CASSWGLAGGATDTQYF. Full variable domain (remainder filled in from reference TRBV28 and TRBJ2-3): DVKVTQSSRYLVKRTGEKVFLECVQDMDHENMFWYRQDPGLGLRLIYFSYDVKMKEKGDIPEGYSVSREKKERFSLILESASTNQTSMYLCASSWGLAGGATDTQYFGPGTRLTVL.

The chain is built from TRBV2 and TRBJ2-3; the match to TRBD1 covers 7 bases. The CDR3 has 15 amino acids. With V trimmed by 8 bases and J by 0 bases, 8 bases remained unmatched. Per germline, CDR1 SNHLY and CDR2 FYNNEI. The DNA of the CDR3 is TGTGCCAGCGAAAGGCGACAGGGAAGCACAGATACGCAGTATTTT. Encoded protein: CASERRQGSTDTQYF. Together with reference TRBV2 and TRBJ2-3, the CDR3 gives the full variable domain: EPEVTQTPSHQVTQMGQEVILRCVPISNHLYFYWYRQILGQKVEFLVSFYNNEISEKSEIFDDQFSVERPDGSNFTLKIRSTKLEDSAMYFCASERRQGSTDTQYFGPGTRLTVL.

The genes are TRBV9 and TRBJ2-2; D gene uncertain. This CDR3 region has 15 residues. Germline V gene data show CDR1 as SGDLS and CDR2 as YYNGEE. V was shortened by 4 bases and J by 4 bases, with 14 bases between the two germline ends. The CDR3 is CASSSDLSGTGELFF. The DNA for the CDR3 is TGTGCCAGCAGCTCAGACCTGTCGGGCACCGGGGAGCTGTTTTTT.

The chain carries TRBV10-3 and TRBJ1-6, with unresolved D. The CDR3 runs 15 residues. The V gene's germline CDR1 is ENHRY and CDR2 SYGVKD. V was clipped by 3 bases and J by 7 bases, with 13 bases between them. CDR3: CAISDSPSENSPLHF. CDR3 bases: TGTGCCATCAGTGATTCCCCCAGCGAAAATTCACCCCTCCACTTT.

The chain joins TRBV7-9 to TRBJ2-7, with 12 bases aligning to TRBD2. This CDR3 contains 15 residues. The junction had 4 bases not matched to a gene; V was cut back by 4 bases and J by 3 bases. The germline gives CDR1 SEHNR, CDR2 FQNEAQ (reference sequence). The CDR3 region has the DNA TGTGCCAGCAGCTCCGGACTAGCGGGAAACTACGAGCAGTACTTC. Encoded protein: CASSSGLAGNYEQYF.